This TCR beta chain is drawn from a study of Ad26.COV2.S vaccination and SARS-CoV-2 variants. On the study more broadly: The study gave Ad26.COV2.S intramuscularly, once or twice 56 days apart. Study-wide points: Reportedly, spike-specific CD8+ and CD4+ T cell responses achieved substantial breadth once vaccination had taken place.

Treatment of the sample: approximately 18 received Ad26.COV2.S at low or high dose, single or two shots; 5 received placebo; per-sample allocation not given. All samples were drawn on day 63, counting from the first vaccine or placebo injection. V was trimmed by 5 bases and J by 6 bases, leaving 14 bases between them. This CDR3 is built from 14 residues. Per germline, CDR1 LGHDT and CDR2 YNNKEL (reference sequence). As regards this clone: Antigen specificity is unknown.

The data were produced by immunoSEQ multiplex PCR, yet TCRdb's version contains in-frame clones alone and is incomplete. The table has 300,000 to 400,000 clones, 80% to 90% seen once. The origin of this receptor is a person aged 18-60 years who received the Ad26.COV2.S COVID-19 vaccine or a placebo. The specimen comprised peripheral blood, sampled in a trial of Ad26.COV2.S vaccine versus placebo. The chain combines TRBV3-1 (or the pseudogene TRBV3-2) with TRBJ2-1; either TRBD1 or TRBD2 may fit D (7 bases each). DNA of the CDR3: TGTGCCAGCAGCTCCCAGGGGGGGTTCAATGAGCAGTTCTTC. It encodes CASSSQGGFNEQFF.